The 20 T cell receptor beta chains reported below all come from one sample, sequenced in a study of cytomegalovirus exposure and HLA in healthy donors. The PCR had 60 Vbeta and 13 Jbeta primers. TCRdb's copy holds only in-frame clones and misses some; the assay was immunoSEQ multiplex PCR. The sample lists some 110,000 clones; 70% were seen once. What was sequenced was PBMCs. All receptors come from a young man in good health and CMV-seropositive.

The chain carries TRBV5-4 and TRBJ2-3; D perhaps matches TRBD2 (5 bases). The germline CDR1 and CDR2 sequences are SGHNT and YYREEE (reference sequence). V shed 1 base and J shed 6 bases, with 6 bases lying between them. The CDR3 contains 12 residues. DNA for the CDR3: TGTGCCAGCAGCTTGCCGGGGGATACGCAGTATTTT. This sequence encodes CASSLPGDTQYF.

This clone was picked up a small number of times. The chain joins TRBV21-1 to TRBJ2-3; the table assigns TRBD2, which was not confirmed against the DNA. TRBV21-1 is shown as a pseudogene. This CDR3 contains 15 residues. The CDR3 loop reads CASSSRLAFTDTQYF. DNA of the CDR3: TGTGCCAGCAGCTCTCGACTAGCGTTCACAGATACGCAGTATTTT.

The chain is built from TRBV7-2 and TRBJ1-2; TRBD1 might be the D (6 bases). Germline assignment: CDR1 SGHTA and CDR2 FQGNSA. Trimming pared 3 bases from V and 4 bases from J, leaving 18 bases between. The CDR3 contains 16 residues. The CDR3 protein is CASSLGQGSAGYGYTF. CDR3 DNA: TGTGCCAGCAGCTTGGGCCAGGGGTCGGCGGGCTATGGCTACACCTTC.

The J gene is TRBJ1-1, the V gene TRBV7-8; TRBD1 agrees at 8 bases. The CDR3 is 14 amino acids. After removal of 7 bases from V and 1 base from J, the junction contained 5 bases not matched to a gene. Germline lookup yields CDR1 SGHVS and CDR2 FQNEAQ. For the CDR3, the DNA is TGTGCCAGCATCCCGACAGGGGCGAACACTGAAGCTTTCTTT. Translating gives CASIPTGANTEAFF.

V is TRBV6-1 and J is TRBJ1-6, with 7 bases identical to TRBD1. The CDR3 has 15 amino acids. The germline V gene encodes CDR1 MNHNS and CDR2 SASEGT. The V segment lost 7 bases and the J segment 10 bases; nucleotides outside the gene matches: 13. The CDR3: CASNTGAGAISPLHF. The CDR3 DNA is TGTGCCAGCAACACAGGGGCAGGGGCTATCTCACCCCTCCACTTT.

This clone was recorded a few times. This rearrangement joins TRBV2 to TRBJ1-5; TRBD1 agrees at 9 bases. V was clipped by 0 bases and J by 4 bases; unmatched bases: 4. Germline lookup yields CDR1 SNHLY and CDR2 FYNNEI. This CDR3 is built from 16 residues. CDR3 sequence reads: CASSEAPGTGNQPQHF. In DNA form, the CDR3 reads TGTGCCAGCAGTGAAGCTCCCGGGACAGGGAATCAGCCCCAGCATTTT.

This chain joins TRBV7-2 and TRBJ1-3, with TRBD1 identical over 9 bases. The trim removed 4 bases at V and 0 bases at J, leaving 10 bases unmatched. CDR1 SGHTA and CDR2 FQGNSA come from the germline V gene. The CDR3 has 18 amino acids. CDR3 coding DNA: TGTGCCAGCAGCTCCCACAGGGGGCGCTGGGACTCTGGAAACACCATATATTTT. Protein: CASSSHRGRWDSGNTIYF.

V gene TRBV5-6 combines with J gene TRBJ2-1, with a tentative D call TRBD1 (6 bases). Trimming removed 4 bases at V and 0 bases at J, with 11 bases between. The CDR3 length is 15 residues. Germline assignment: CDR1 SGHDT and CDR2 YYEEEE. CDR3 amino acids: CASSPGTSSYNEQFF. CDR3 DNA sequence: TGTGCCAGCAGCCCCGGGACAAGCTCCTACAATGAGCAGTTCTTC.

This sequence joins TRBV18 and TRBJ2-7; TRBD1 matches 7 bases. CDR3 length: 15 amino acids. Germline V CDR1 and CDR2: KGHSH, LQKENI. J lost 0 bases, V lost 8 bases, and 10 bases had no gene match. CDR3 protein: CASRQYRGPSYEQYV. The CDR3 coding sequence is TGTGCCAGCAGACAATACAGGGGCCCCTCCTACGAGCAGTACGTC.

The chain links TRBV28 to TRBJ2-1, with TRBD2 matching 10 bases. This CDR3 spans 17 amino acids. CDR1 is MDHEN and CDR2 is SYDVKM in the germline V gene. With 6 bases clipped from V and 7 bases from J, the junction kept 15 bases outside the gene matches. The CDR3 DNA is TGTGCCAGCAGCCCCTTATTACCCACTAGCGGGATTAATGAGCAGTTCTTC. It is translated as CASSPLLPTSGINEQFF. The full variable domain, rest sourced from reference TRBV28 and TRBJ2-1, is DVKVTQSSRYLVKRTGEKVFLECVQDMDHENMFWYRQDPGLGLRLIYFSYDVKMKEKGDIPEGYSVSREKKERFSLILESASTNQTSMYLCASSPLLPTSGINEQFFGPGTRLTVL.

The chain carries TRBV4-1 and TRBJ2-1; 11 bases match TRBD2. The V gene end was trimmed by 2 bases and the J gene end by 2 bases; junction bases not matched to a gene: 5. This CDR3 is built from 17 residues. Germline V lookup: CDR1 MGHRA, CDR2 YSYEKL. The CDR3 spells CASSQSSGGATYNEQFF. For the CDR3, the DNA is TGCGCCAGCAGCCAAAGTAGCGGGGGGGCGACCTACAATGAGCAGTTCTTC.

This chain connects TRBV7-2 to TRBJ2-2, with 9 positions matching TRBD2. CDR1 is SGHTA, CDR2 FQGNSA, per germline. V was clipped by 1 base and J by 6 bases; unmatched bases: 6. There are 16 residues in the CDR3. This chain's CDR3 is CASSLVPAGGAGELFF. The CDR3 DNA sequence: TGTGCCAGCAGCTTAGTTCCAGCGGGAGGAGCCGGGGAGCTGTTTTTT. Full variable domain (remainder filled in from reference TRBV7-2 and TRBJ2-2): GAGVSQSPSNKVTEKGKDVELRCDPISGHTALYWYRQSLGQGLEFLIYFQGNSAPDKSGLPSDRFSAERTGGSVSTLTIQRTQQEDSAVYLCASSLVPAGGAGELFFGEGSRLTVL.

The chain is built from TRBV19 and TRBJ1-2; D is possibly TRBD1 (5 bases). Germline assignment: CDR1 LNHDA and CDR2 SQIVND (reference sequence). Between the trimmed V and J ends, which lost 4 bases and 8 bases, there was a span of 8 bases. This CDR3 is built from 11 residues. CDR3 sequence (DNA): TGTGCCAGTAGTACGGACATAGGCTACACCTTC. Translation gives CASSTDIGYTF.

In this sample, this clone turned up a few times. The chain has TRBV5-1 and TRBJ2-7; 8 bases are a match to TRBD2. Unmatched junction bases numbered 4, after V lost 0 bases and J lost 5 bases. The CDR3 has 14 amino acids. CDR1 is SGHRS and CDR2 is YFSETQ in the germline V gene. The CDR3 region is CASSLAERGNEQYF. CDR3 coding DNA: TGCGCCAGCAGCTTGGCCGAGCGGGGGAACGAGCAGTACTTC.

As regards this clone: Other DNA sequences of this sample code for an identical CDR3. V is TRBV27 and J is TRBJ2-1, with D possibly matching TRBD2 (7 bases). V dropped 3 bases and J dropped 4 bases, with 13 bases sitting between them. CDR1 and CDR2 from the germline V gene are MNHEY and SMNVEV (reference sequence). The CDR3 totals 15 residues. Here the CDR3 DNA reads TGTGCCAGCAGTTTCCCGGGGGGCCCGTACAATGAGCAGTTCTTC. Its protein is CASSFPGGPYNEQFF.

The chain employs TRBV29-1 and TRBJ2-2; 9 bases fit TRBD2. The CDR3 contains 14 residues. CDR1 is SQVTM, CDR2 ANQGSEA, per germline. The V gene end was trimmed by 7 bases and the J gene end by 1 base; junction bases not matched to a gene: 4. The CDR3 coding sequence is TGCAGCGCCTTTAGCGGGGGGAACACCGGGGAGCTGTTTTTT. This gives the protein CSAFSGGNTGELFF.

V and J are TRBV12-5 and TRBJ2-1, with D perhaps TRBD2 (7 bases). The CDR3 totals 13 residues. Looked up from germline, CDR1 is LGHNT and CDR2 is FRNRAP. V lost 5 bases to trimming and J lost 14 bases, with 19 bases between them. The CDR3: CASGPSGGAEKFF. The CDR3, as DNA: TGTGCTAGTGGTCCGTCGGGGGGCGCGGAGAAGTTCTTC.

A few counts support this clone. The chain is built from TRBV7-3 and TRBJ2-5; TRBD2 aligns across 11 bases. CDR1 SGHTA and CDR2 FQGTGA come from the germline V gene. The CDR3 length is 19 residues. The V and J ends lost 5 bases and 2 bases, in that order; junction bases with no gene match: 16. In DNA, the CDR3 is TGTGCCAGCAGCGAAAGAACTAGCGGGGGCCCAGGGGTACAAGAGACCCAGTACTTC. It yields the protein CASSERTSGGPGVQETQYF.

This chain uses TRBV29-1 with TRBJ1-2; tentatively, D is TRBD1 (5 bases). In germline, CDR1 is SQVTM, CDR2 ANQGSEA. V lost 4 bases to trimming and J lost 8 bases, with 11 bases between them. This CDR3 is 11 amino acids long. The CDR3 bases are TGCAGCGTTGGGAGGGAGGGGGGCTACACCTTC. This translates into CSVGREGGYTF.

This sequence joins TRBV28 and TRBJ2-1, with 8 nucleotides matching TRBD1. Per germline, CDR1 MDHEN and CDR2 SYDVKM. V lost 2 bases, J lost 4 bases, and 7 bases stayed unmatched. The CDR3 is 16 amino acids. CDR3 DNA sequence: TGTGCCAGCAGTTTAACCGGACAGGGCAAGTACAATGAGCAGTTCTTC. The encoded protein is CASSLTGQGKYNEQFF.